This T cell receptor (beta chain) was documented in a study of identical twins. Template switching added a universal primer site; cDNA carried unique molecular identifiers. In TCRdb, the 5' RACE reads were re-called with MiXCR into one record per CDR3 protein. Counted here are hundreds of thousands of distinct CDR3 sequences, 18% occurring once; the ten biggest clones make up less than 15%. General study points: Among monozygotic twins, out-of-frame TCR alpha sharing exceeded what models predicted.

A few counts support this clonotype. Its antigen is unidentified. V lost 8 bases, J lost 1 base, and 18 bases lay in between. The CDR3 has 16 residues. The data were also submitted as part of a second study, on T cells expressing NK-cell markers.

The V gene is TRBV12-3 or TRBV12-4, the J gene TRBJ2-1; no clear D. The sample comprised PBMCs. This sequence originates from a woman in her late teens or twenties in good health. CDR3 nucleotides: TGTGCCAGCGCCGACCTGAGACGGATTTCCTACAATGAGCAGTTCTTC. Protein sequence: CASADLRRISYNEQFF.